This is a list of T cell receptor beta chains from one sample in a study of CD8 T cells in ankylosing spondylitis. TCRdb reprocessed the 5' RACE reads with MiXCR, giving one entry per CDR3 protein. The table lists around 180,000 distinct CDR3 sequences, roughly 18% of them singletons. Input material: blood, either unsorted or a sorted T cell fraction (not recorded which). Receptor source: a male donor aged 10 to 30 with ankylosing spondylitis or in good health (not recorded which). CDR3s leave out the opening cysteine and the closing phenylalanine or tryptophan. Clone size appears in some rows only: once, few, many, or a class for an expanded clone.

clone_size	j_call	v_call	cdr3_aa
many	TRBJ2-1	TRBV27	ASSLGGSFYNEQF
NA	TRBJ2-2	TRBV20-1	SARGQGANTGELF
many	TRBJ2-3	TRBV20-1	SAREAGGPADTQY
NA	TRBJ2-5	TRBV4-3	ASSQDKRFQETQY
few	TRBJ2-4	TRBV28	ASSPPGAGTKNIQY
NA	TRBJ2-5	TRBV5-5	ASSPAGTSGMDKTQY
NA	TRBJ2-5	TRBV11-3	ASSSTGRGETQY
many	TRBJ2-3	TRBV5-1	ASSLRTSDTQY
NA	TRBJ2-2	TRBV20-1	SARAVREATGELF
many	TRBJ2-1	TRBV6-5	ASSPLGDEQF
many	TRBJ2-3	TRBV7-9	ASSRSDTQY
many	TRBJ2-7	TRBV7-3	ASSLESAEKKDYEQY
many	TRBJ2-7	TRBV5-1	ASSSRDWSYEQY
many	TRBJ2-1	TRBV19	ASRGPGYNEQF
many	TRBJ2-5	TRBV18	ASSPRGSSSWGEAQY
many	TRBJ2-6	TRBV7-9	ASSPMT
NA	TRBJ2-1	TRBV10-1	ASSYGTSIYNEQF
many	TRBJ2-1	TRBV24-1	ATSDHRGGYNEQF
many	TRBJ2-7	TRBV28	ASTSPPVYEQY
once	TRBJ2-1	TRBV7-3	ASSLRSGGGYNEQF
many	TRBJ2-5	TRBV5-1	ASSLVPAGIQETQY
NA	TRBJ1-1	TRBV29-1	SVEELVMNTEAF
NA	TRBJ2-1	TRBV4-2	ASSQEGGVRYNEQF